One sample yielded the 5 T cell receptor beta chains listed below, sequenced in a study of blood T cells in healthy people across ages. PCR was performed a second time for about 7 to 11 cycles using a sample-barcoded 5' primer and a J-beta primer mix. TCRdb reprocessed the 5' RACE reads via MiXCR and lists one record per CDR3 protein. This table has some 1.6 million distinct CDR3 sequences, about 31% appearing once. The sequenced sample consisted of blood. The origin of the receptors is a woman between 25 and 40 years old in good health.

The chain recombines TRBV27 with TRBJ2-5, with 8 nucleotides matching TRBD2. Losses at the gene ends were 6 bases for V and 11 bases for J; bases not matched to a gene: 20. The length of the CDR3 is 16 residues. The germline gives CDR1 MNHEY, CDR2 SMNVEV (reference sequence). The CDR3 loop is CASSPLSGIREDEQYF. The DNA for the CDR3 is TGTGCCAGCAGCCCTCTTAGCGGGATAAGGGAAGATGAGCAGTACTTC.

The rearrangement joins TRBV18 to TRBJ1-6, with no clear D. V dropped 4 bases and J dropped 0 bases, with 13 bases sitting between them. This CDR3 spans 17 amino acids. The germline gives CDR1 KGHSH, CDR2 LQKENI. The CDR3 DNA reads TGTGCCAGCTCACTATCACCACGAAGCTCCTATAATTCACCCCTCCACTTT. It specifies CASSLSPRSSYNSPLHF.

Only a few counts were recorded for this clonotype. The genes are TRBV5-1 and TRBJ1-1; possibly TRBD1 for D (6 bases). The V end was cut by 3 bases, the J end by 3 bases, with 9 bases between. This CDR3 spans 13 amino acids. The germline V gene encodes CDR1 SGHRS and CDR2 YFSETQ. In nucleotides, the CDR3 is TGCGCCAGCAGCTGGCAGGGGCACACTGAAGCTTTCTTT. Residues: CASSWQGHTEAFF.

This rearrangement joins TRBV27 to TRBJ2-3; tentative D call: TRBD2 (5 bases). The V end was cut by 0 bases, the J end by 7 bases, with 11 bases between. CDR3 length: 14 amino acids. CDR1 and CDR2 from the germline V gene are MNHEY and SMNVEV (reference sequence). CDR3 residues: CASSLSGGGNTQYF. The CDR3 bases are TGTGCCAGCAGTTTATCAGGCGGAGGAAATACGCAGTATTTT.

CDR3 loop: CASSPLAGYSSYEQYF. The CDR3 coding sequence is TGTGCCAGCAGCCCCTTGGCAGGGTATAGCTCCTACGAGCAGTACTTC. The rearrangement links TRBV3-1 to TRBJ2-7, with D possibly matching TRBD1 (5 bases). The CDR3 has 16 residues. Germline V gene sequence: CDR1 LGHDT, CDR2 YNNKEL (reference sequence). With 4 bases removed from V and 0 bases from J, the gap between germline ends came to 16 bases.